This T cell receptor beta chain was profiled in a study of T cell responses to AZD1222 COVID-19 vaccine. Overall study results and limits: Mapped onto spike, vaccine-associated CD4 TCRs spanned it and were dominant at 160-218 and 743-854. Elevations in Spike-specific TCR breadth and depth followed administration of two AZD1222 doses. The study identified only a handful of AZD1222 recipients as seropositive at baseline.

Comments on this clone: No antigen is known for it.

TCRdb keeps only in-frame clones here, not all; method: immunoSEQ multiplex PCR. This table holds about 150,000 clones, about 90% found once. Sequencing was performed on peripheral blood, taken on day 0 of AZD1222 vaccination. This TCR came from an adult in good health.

CDR3 region: CASSPRVPLAGKETQYF. Here the CDR3 DNA reads TGTGCCAGCAGTCCTCGGGTCCCTCTAGCGGGTAAAGAGACCCAGTACTTC. This rearrangement joins TRBV27 to TRBJ2-5; 8 nucleotides match TRBD2. Germline values: CDR1 MNHEY, CDR2 SMNVEV (reference sequence). The V gene end was trimmed by 5 bases and the J gene end by 3 bases; junction bases not matched to a gene: 14. The CDR3 has 17 amino acids.